Below, 25 T cell receptor beta chains from the same sample are listed, as sequenced in a study of OX40 agonist ivuxolimab in advanced cancers. Clones were sequenced by immunoSEQ multiplex PCR, and TCRdb holds only the in-frame ones, with some missing. The repertoire holds approximately 45,000 clones, with roughly four fifths as singletons. Sequenced material: CD4+ or CD8+ T cells sorted from blood, taken in a trial of the OX40 agonist ivuxolimab. These receptors all stem from an adult with an advanced solid tumor such as melanoma, head and neck, liver or kidney cancer.

This clone was seen just once. The gene calls are TRBV28 and TRBJ2-3; TRBD2 matches at 8 bases. J was trimmed by 1 base and V by 8 bases; bases with no gene match: 8. The CDR3 extends over 15 amino acids. CDR1 is MDHEN, CDR2 SYDVKM, per germline. The CDR3 spells CASGLRGGGTDTQYF. Written as DNA, the CDR3 is TGTGCCAGCGGACTTCGGGGGGGAGGCACAGATACGCAGTATTTT.

This rearrangement joins TRBV5-1 to TRBJ2-3, with TRBD2 identical over 7 bases. The CDR3 has 14 residues. The germline V gene encodes CDR1 SGHRS and CDR2 YFSETQ. The trim removed 0 bases at V and 6 bases at J, leaving 4 bases unmatched. The CDR3: CASSLATLADTQYF. In DNA, the CDR3 is TGCGCCAGCAGCTTGGCGACACTAGCGGATACGCAGTATTTT.

J is TRBJ1-2 and V is TRBV28; 8 bases are shared with TRBD1. Unmatched junction bases numbered 6, after V lost 5 bases and J lost 4 bases. Per germline, CDR1 MDHEN and CDR2 SYDVKM. The CDR3 has 14 amino acids. The CDR3: CASSPGGGIYGYTF. CDR3 bases: TGTGCCAGCAGTCCAGGGGGCGGTATCTATGGCTACACCTTC.

The genes are TRBV5-1 and TRBJ2-7; tentatively, D is TRBD2 (7 bases). Trimming shortened V by 3 bases and J by 6 bases, and 13 bases separated the two germline ends. The length of the CDR3 is 13 residues. Germline V CDR1 and CDR2: SGHRS, YFSETQ. The CDR3 sequence is CASSSHREGEQYF. DNA for the CDR3: TGCGCCAGCAGCTCCCACAGGGAGGGCGAGCAGTACTTC.

This chain links TRBV6-5 with TRBJ2-1; TRBD2 agrees at 7 bases. The germline CDR1 and CDR2 sequences are MNHEY and SVGAGI. The CDR3 consists of 15 residues. The ends lost 2 bases at V and 3 bases at J; junction bases unmatched: 4. The CDR3 bases are TGTGCCAGCAGTTACATCGGGGGGAACTACAATGAGCAGTTCTTC. Its translation: CASSYIGGNYNEQFF.

The V gene is TRBV11-2, the J gene TRBJ1-6; maybe TRBD1 (5 bases). This CDR3 is 15 amino acids long. Looked up from germline, CDR1 is SGHAT and CDR2 is FQNNGV. Trimming took off 5 bases at V and 7 bases at J, with 15 bases between the two ends. The CDR3: CASSPGGSANSPLHF. The CDR3 coding sequence is TGTGCCAGCAGCCCCGGGGGGAGTGCAAATTCACCCCTCCACTTT.

The chain recombines TRBV13 with TRBJ2-5; 8 bases line up with TRBD1. V lost 5 bases and J lost 5; bases outside the gene matches: 7. Germline values: CDR1 PRHDT, CDR2 FYEKMQ (reference sequence). This CDR3 has 14 amino acids. The CDR3 region is CASSSPTGAETQYF. CDR3 sequence (DNA): TGTGCCAGCAGCAGTCCGACAGGGGCCGAGACCCAGTACTTC.

This rearrangement joins TRBV18 to TRBJ1-4; 8 nucleotides line up with TRBD1. V lost 3 bases to trimming and J lost 7 bases; unmatched junction nucleotides: 13. Germline V gives CDR1 KGHSH, CDR2 LQKENI. The CDR3 runs to 17 residues. CDR3 amino acids: CASSPQSWTGLSEKLFF. Written as DNA, the CDR3 is TGTGCCAGCTCACCCCAATCTTGGACAGGGTTGTCTGAAAAACTGTTTTTT.

The chain links TRBV10-3 to TRBJ2-3, with 9 bases identical to TRBD1. Losses at the gene ends were 6 bases for V and 5 bases for J; bases not matched to a gene: 9. Germline loops: CDR1 ENHRY, CDR2 SYGVKD. The CDR3 totals 15 residues. The CDR3 reads CAISTGTGQIDTQYF. For the CDR3, the DNA is TGTGCCATCAGCACCGGGACAGGGCAAATAGATACGCAGTATTTT.

This clone appeared a few times. The chain couples TRBV10-3 to TRBJ1-2; D is unresolved. V dropped 0 bases and J dropped 10 bases, with 15 bases sitting between them. The CDR3 contains 14 residues. CDR1 and CDR2 from the germline V gene are ENHRY and SYGVKD. The DNA of the CDR3 is TGTGCCATCAGTGAGTCGGTGGCAGTTAGCTACTACACCTTC. This gives the protein CAISESVAVSYYTF.

This clone is a singleton in its sample. The V call is TRBV15, the J call TRBJ2-1, with D unresolved. Germline V gives CDR1 LNHNV, CDR2 YYDKDF (reference sequence). This CDR3 contains 15 residues. V was pared by 0 bases and J by 5 bases, with 11 bases between. The CDR3 sequence is CATSRDWRLNNEQFF. Here the CDR3 DNA reads TGTGCCACCAGCAGAGATTGGCGTTTGAACAATGAGCAGTTCTTC.

The V gene is TRBV29-1, the J gene TRBJ1-2; the match to TRBD1 covers 9 bases. The ends lost 3 bases at V and 4 bases at J; junction bases unmatched: 12. Germline CDR1 is SQVTM and CDR2 is ANQGSEA. The CDR3 has 16 amino acids. This CDR3 reads CSVEEDRGGISYGYTF. DNA for the CDR3: TGCAGCGTTGAGGAGGACAGGGGAGGCATATCCTATGGCTACACCTTC.

The J gene is TRBJ2-5, the V gene TRBV12-5, with TRBD2 matching over 8 bases. Per germline, CDR1 LGHNT and CDR2 FRNRAP. The CDR3 extends over 16 amino acids. V lost 1 base to trimming and J lost 4 bases; unmatched junction nucleotides: 8. The CDR3 DNA reads as TGTGCTAGTGGTTTGGCTGGCTCCGGGACTAGAGAGACCCAGTACTTC. Translated: CASGLAGSGTRETQYF. Based on the CDR3 plus reference TRBV12-5 and TRBJ2-5, the full variable domain is DARVTQTPRHKVTEMGQEVTMRCQPILGHNTVFWYRQTMMQGLELLAYFRNRAPLDDSGMPKDRFSAEMPDATLATLKIQPSEPRDSAVYFCASGLAGSGTRETQYFGPGTRLLVL.

This sequence joins TRBV28 and TRBJ1-6; D gene uncertain. The CDR3 length is 14 residues. The ends were cut back, 7 bases at V and 2 bases at J, with 9 bases in the middle. In germline, CDR1 is MDHEN, CDR2 SYDVKM. CDR3 in amino acids: CASIHSTYNSPLHF. In DNA, the CDR3 is TGTGCCAGCATTCACTCGACCTATAATTCACCCCTCCACTTT.

The chain recombines TRBV6-6 with TRBJ2-3; 8 bases fit TRBD2. CDR3 length equals 15 residues. Germline V gene sequence: CDR1 MNHNY, CDR2 SVGAGI (reference sequence). Trimming cost V 7 bases and J 4 bases; bases outside gene matches: 10. The CDR3: CASTYARGGPDTQYF. In nucleotides, the CDR3 is TGTGCCAGCACCTACGCCCGGGGGGGTCCAGATACGCAGTATTTT.

The chain is built from TRBV27 and TRBJ2-2; D may correspond to TRBD1 or TRBD2 (5 bases each). CDR1 and CDR2 (germline): MNHEY, SMNVEV (reference sequence). This CDR3 has 16 amino acids. Trimming removed 7 bases at V and 5 bases at J, with 20 bases between. CDR3 in DNA: TGTGCCAGCACCACCTACGGGGCCCTGGGAACCGGGGAGCTGTTTTTT. It is translated as CASTTYGALGTGELFF.

The chain combines TRBV19 with TRBJ1-1; D is uncertain. The CDR3 spans 13 residues. V was shortened by 4 bases and J by 4 bases, with 10 bases between the two germline ends. Per germline, CDR1 LNHDA and CDR2 SQIVND (reference sequence). The DNA for the CDR3 is TGTGCCAGTAGTAAGTCAGGTTTCACTGAAGCTTTCTTT. Translation: CASSKSGFTEAFF. Drawing the rest from reference TRBV19 and TRBJ1-1, the complete variable domain is DGGITQSPKYLFRKEGQNVTLSCEQNLNHDAMYWYRQDPGQGLRLIYYSQIVNDFQKGDIAEGYSVSREKKESFPLTVTSAQKNPTAFYLCASSKSGFTEAFFGQGTRLTVV.

The count of this clone is one. The rearrangement links TRBV18 to TRBJ2-5, with D hard to call. Germline CDR1 and CDR2: KGHSH and LQKENI. Deletions cut 1 base from V and 0 bases from J, with 3 bases between. The CDR3 sequence is 13 residues long. CDR3 sequence reads: CASSPRNQETQYF. The CDR3 coding sequence is TGTGCCAGCTCACCACGGAACCAAGAGACCCAGTACTTC.

J is TRBJ2-5 and V is TRBV6-5; TRBD1 agrees at 7 bases. The J call is uncertain, as TRBJ2-7 better fits the DNA end. CDR1 and CDR2 from the germline V gene are MNHEY and SVGAGI. This CDR3 contains 14 residues. The CDR3 sequence: CASSSGQIAYEQYF. The CDR3, as DNA: TGTGCCAGCAGCTCGGGACAGATAGCCTACGAGCAGTACTTC.

This chain joins TRBV29-1 and TRBJ2-5; D is uncertain. CDR3 size: 10 residues. Germline V CDR1 and CDR2: SQVTM, ANQGSEA. Trimming removed 3 bases from V and 5 bases from J, with 4 bases in between. The CDR3 sequence: CSVDSETQYF. The CDR3 DNA reads as TGCAGCGTTGATTCGGAGACCCAGTACTTC.

The gene calls are TRBV13 and TRBJ2-1, with 8 nucleotides matching TRBD2. There are 17 residues in the CDR3. The germline gives CDR1 PRHDT, CDR2 FYEKMQ (reference sequence). V shed 1 base and J 6 bases; nucleotides not matched to a gene: 11. The CDR3 spells CASSLAFRGGQVNEQFF. The CDR3 bases are TGTGCCAGCAGCTTAGCATTCCGGGGGGGCCAGGTCAATGAGCAGTTCTTC.

The gene calls are TRBV5-5 and TRBJ2-3; weak D call: TRBD1 (6 bases). CDR1 and CDR2 from the germline V gene are SGHKS and YYEKEE (reference sequence). The V end lost 5 bases, the J end lost 3 bases, and 16 bases lay between the germline ends. The CDR3 covers 15 residues. Here the CDR3 reads CASRLPGVSTDTQYF. For the CDR3, the DNA is TGTGCCAGCAGGTTACCAGGGGTTTCGACAGATACGCAGTATTTT.

V and J are TRBV10-1 and TRBJ1-3; D call uncertain. The V and J ends lost 8 bases and 0 bases respectively, with 5 bases between them. CDR3 size: 12 residues. Germline CDR1 WNHNN, CDR2 SYGVQD (reference sequence). The CDR3 DNA is TGCGCCAGCGGGTCCTCTGGAAACACCATATATTTT. Amino acid sequence: CASGSSGNTIYF.

V is TRBV5-1 and J is TRBJ2-5; D is uncertain. The germline V gene encodes CDR1 SGHRS and CDR2 YFSETQ. This CDR3 comprises 13 residues. V was clipped by 2 bases and J by 2 bases, with 7 bases between them. Here the CDR3 reads CASSLGRQETQYF. Here the CDR3 DNA reads TGCGCCAGCAGCTTAGGCAGGCAAGAGACCCAGTACTTC.

The chain has TRBV5-6 and TRBJ2-5; the D gene is possibly TRBD1 (5 bases). Germline V gives CDR1 SGHDT, CDR2 YYEEEE. V was trimmed by 2 bases and J by 3 bases, leaving 8 bases between them. The CDR3 has 13 residues. As DNA, the CDR3 is TGTGCCAGCAGCTTCATCAGGGAAGAGACCCAGTACTTC. It translates to CASSFIREETQYF.